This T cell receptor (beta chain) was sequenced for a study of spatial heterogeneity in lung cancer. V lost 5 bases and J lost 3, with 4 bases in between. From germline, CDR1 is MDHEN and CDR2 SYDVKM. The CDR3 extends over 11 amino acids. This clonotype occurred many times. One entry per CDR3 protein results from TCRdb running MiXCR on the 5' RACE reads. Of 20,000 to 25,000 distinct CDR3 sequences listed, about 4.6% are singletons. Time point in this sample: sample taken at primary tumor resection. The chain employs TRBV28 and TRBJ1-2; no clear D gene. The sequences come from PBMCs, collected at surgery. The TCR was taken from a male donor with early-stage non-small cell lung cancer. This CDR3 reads CASSMYYGYTF. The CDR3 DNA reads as TGTGCCAGCAGTATGTACTATGGCTACACCTTC.